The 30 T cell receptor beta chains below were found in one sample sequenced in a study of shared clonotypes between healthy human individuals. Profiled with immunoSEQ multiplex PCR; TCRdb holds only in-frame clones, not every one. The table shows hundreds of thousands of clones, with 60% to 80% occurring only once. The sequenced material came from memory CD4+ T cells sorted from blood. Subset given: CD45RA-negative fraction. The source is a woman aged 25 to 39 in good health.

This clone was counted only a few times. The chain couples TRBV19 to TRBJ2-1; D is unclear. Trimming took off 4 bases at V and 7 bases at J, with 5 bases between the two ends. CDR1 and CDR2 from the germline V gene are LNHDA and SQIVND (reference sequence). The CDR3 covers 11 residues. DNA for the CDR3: TGTGCCAGTAGTAACTGGAATGAGCAGTTCTTC. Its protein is CASSNWNEQFF. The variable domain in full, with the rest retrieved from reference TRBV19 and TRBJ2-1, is DGGITQSPKYLFRKEGQNVTLSCEQNLNHDAMYWYRQDPGQGLRLIYYSQIVNDFQKGDIAEGYSVSREKKESFPLTVTSAQKNPTAFYLCASSNWNEQFFGPGTRLTVL.

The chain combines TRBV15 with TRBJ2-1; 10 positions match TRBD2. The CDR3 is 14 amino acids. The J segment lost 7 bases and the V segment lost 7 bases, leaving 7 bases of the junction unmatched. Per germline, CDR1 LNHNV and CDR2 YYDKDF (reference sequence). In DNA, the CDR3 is TGTGCCACCACCGACTTAGCGGGAGGTAATGAGCAGTTCTTC. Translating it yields CATTDLAGGNEQFF.

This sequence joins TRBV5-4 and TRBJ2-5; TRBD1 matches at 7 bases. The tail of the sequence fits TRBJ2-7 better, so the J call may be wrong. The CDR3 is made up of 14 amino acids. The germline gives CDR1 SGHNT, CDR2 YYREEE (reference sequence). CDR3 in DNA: TGTGCCAGCAGCCTGGACAGGAGCTCCTACGAGCAGTACTTC. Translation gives CASSLDRSSYEQYF.

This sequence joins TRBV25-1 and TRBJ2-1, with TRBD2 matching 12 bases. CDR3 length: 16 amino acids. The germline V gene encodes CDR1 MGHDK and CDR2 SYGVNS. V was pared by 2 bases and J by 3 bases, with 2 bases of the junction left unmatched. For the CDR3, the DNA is TGTGCCAGCAGTGAAAGGGGACTAGCGGGCTACAATGAGCAGTTCTTC. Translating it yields CASSERGLAGYNEQFF. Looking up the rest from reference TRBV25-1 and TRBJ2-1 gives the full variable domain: EADIYQTPRYLVIGTGKKITLECSQTMGHDKMYWYQQDPGMELHLIHYSYGVNSTEKGDLSSESTVSRIRTEHFPLTLESARPSHTSQYLCASSERGLAGYNEQFFGPGTRLTVL.

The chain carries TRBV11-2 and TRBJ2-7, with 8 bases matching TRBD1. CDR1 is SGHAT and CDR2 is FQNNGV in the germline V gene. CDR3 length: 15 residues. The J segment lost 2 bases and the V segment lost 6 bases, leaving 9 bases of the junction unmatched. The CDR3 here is CASSYPGQVTYEQYF. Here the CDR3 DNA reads TGTGCCAGCAGTTACCCGGGACAGGTGACCTACGAGCAGTACTTC.

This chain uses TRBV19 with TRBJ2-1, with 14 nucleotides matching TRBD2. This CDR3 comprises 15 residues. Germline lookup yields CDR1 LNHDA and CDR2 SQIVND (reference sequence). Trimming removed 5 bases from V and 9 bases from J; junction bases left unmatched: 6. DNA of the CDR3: TGTGCCAGTAGTTCCGGGACTAGCGGGAGTCTTGAGCAGTTCTTC. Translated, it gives CASSSGTSGSLEQFF.

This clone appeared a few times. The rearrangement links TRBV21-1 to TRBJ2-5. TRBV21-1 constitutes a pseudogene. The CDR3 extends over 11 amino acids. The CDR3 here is CASSPMGTQYF. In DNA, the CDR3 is TGTGCCAGCAGCCCCATGGGGACCCAGTACTTC.

The CDR3 DNA follows: TGCGCCAGCAGCTTGGCCCCGGACAGGCCTGACACTGAAGCTTTCTTT. The encoded protein is CASSLAPDRPDTEAFF. The chain couples TRBV5-1 to TRBJ1-1, with 7 bases aligning to TRBD1. Trimming removed 0 bases from V and 3 bases from J; junction bases left unmatched: 8. There are 16 residues in the CDR3. From germline, CDR1 is SGHRS and CDR2 YFSETQ.

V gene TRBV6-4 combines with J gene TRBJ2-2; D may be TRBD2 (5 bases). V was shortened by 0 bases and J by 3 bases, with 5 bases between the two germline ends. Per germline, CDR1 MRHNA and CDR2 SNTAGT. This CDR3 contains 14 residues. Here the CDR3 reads CASSDSSDTGELFF. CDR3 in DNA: TGTGCCAGCAGTGACTCTAGCGACACCGGGGAGCTGTTTTTT.

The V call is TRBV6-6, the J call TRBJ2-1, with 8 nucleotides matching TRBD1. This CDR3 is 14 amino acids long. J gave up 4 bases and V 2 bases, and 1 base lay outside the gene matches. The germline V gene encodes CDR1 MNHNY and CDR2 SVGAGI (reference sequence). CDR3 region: CASSYGTGYNEQFF. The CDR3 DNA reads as TGTGCCAGCAGTTACGGGACAGGTTACAATGAGCAGTTCTTC.

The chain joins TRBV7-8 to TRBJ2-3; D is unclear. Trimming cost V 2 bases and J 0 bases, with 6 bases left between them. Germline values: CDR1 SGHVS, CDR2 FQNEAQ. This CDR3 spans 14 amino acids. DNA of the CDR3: TGTGCCAGCAGCTTACAGCCTAGCACAGATACGCAGTATTTT. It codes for CASSLQPSTDTQYF.

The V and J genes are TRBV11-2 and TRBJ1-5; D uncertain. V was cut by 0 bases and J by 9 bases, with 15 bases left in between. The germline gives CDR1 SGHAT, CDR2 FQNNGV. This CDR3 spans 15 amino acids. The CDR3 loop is CASSLDQAANGPQHF. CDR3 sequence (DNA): TGTGCCAGCAGCTTAGATCAGGCCGCTAATGGGCCCCAGCATTTT. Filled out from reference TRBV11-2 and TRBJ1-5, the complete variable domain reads EAGVAQSPRYKIIEKRQSVAFWCNPISGHATLYWYQQILGQGPKLLIQFQNNGVVDDSQLPKDRFSAERLKGVDSTLKIQPAKLEDSAVYLCASSLDQAANGPQHFGDGTRLSIL.

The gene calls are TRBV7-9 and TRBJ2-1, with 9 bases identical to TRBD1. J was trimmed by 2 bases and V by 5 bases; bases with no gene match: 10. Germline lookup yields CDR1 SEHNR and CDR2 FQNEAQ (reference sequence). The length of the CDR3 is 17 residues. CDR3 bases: TGTGCCAGCAGCGCGGACCCGGGACAGGGACCCTACAATGAGCAGTTCTTC. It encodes CASSADPGQGPYNEQFF.

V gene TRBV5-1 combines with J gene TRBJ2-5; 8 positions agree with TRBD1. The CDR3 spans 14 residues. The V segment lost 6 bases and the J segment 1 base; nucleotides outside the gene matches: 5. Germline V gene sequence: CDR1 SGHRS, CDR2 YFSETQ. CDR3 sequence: CASNNRGSQETQYF. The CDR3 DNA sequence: TGCGCCAGCAACAACAGGGGGTCCCAAGAGACCCAGTACTTC.

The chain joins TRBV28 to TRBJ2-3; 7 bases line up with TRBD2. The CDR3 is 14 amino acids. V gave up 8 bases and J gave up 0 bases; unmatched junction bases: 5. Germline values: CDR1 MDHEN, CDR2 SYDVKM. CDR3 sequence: CASRPGGSTDTQYF. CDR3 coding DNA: TGTGCCAGCCGGCCGGGGGGTAGCACAGATACGCAGTATTTT.

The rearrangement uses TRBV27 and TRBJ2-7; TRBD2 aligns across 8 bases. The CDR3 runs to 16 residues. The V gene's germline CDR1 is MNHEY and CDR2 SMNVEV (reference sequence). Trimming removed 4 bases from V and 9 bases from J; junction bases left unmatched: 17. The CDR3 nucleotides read TGTGCCAGCAGTTACACCCCCGGGACTAGGACAATGCGGCAGTACTTC. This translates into CASSYTPGTRTMRQYF.

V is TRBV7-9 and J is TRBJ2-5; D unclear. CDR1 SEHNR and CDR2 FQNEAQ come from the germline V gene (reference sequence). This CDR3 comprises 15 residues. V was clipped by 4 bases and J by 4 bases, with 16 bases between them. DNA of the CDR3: TGTGCCAGCAGCTCAAACCGTGCCCAGCTAGAGACCCAGTACTTC. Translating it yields CASSSNRAQLETQYF.

CDR3: CASSNRGWDTQYF. CDR3 nucleotides: TGTGCCAGCAGCAACAGGGGTTGGGATACGCAGTATTTT. The chain is built from TRBV11-3 and TRBJ2-3; 7 bases line up with TRBD1. The V segment lost 5 bases and the J segment 6 bases; nucleotides outside the gene matches: 5. CDR1 and CDR2 from the germline V gene are SGHNT and YENEEA. The CDR3 is made up of 13 amino acids.

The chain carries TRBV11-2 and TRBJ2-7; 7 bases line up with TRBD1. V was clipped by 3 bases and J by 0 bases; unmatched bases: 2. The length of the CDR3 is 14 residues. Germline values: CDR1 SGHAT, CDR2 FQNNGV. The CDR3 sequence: CASSFGTDSYEQYF. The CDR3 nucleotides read TGTGCCAGCAGCTTCGGGACAGACTCCTACGAGCAGTACTTC.

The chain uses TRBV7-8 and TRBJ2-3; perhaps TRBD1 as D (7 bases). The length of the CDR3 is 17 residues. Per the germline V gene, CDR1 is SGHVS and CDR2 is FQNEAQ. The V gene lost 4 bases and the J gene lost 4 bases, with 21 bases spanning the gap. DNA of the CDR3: TGTGCCAGCAGCTCCATTTTGTTCACAGGGGAGGCAGATACGCAGTATTTT. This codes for CASSSILFTGEADTQYF. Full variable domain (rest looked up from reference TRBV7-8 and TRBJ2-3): GAGVSQSPRYKVAKRGQDVALRCDPISGHVSLFWYQQALGQGPEFLTYFQNEAQLDKSGLPSDRFFAERPEGSVSTLKIQRTQQEDSAVYLCASSSILFTGEADTQYFGPGTRLTVL.

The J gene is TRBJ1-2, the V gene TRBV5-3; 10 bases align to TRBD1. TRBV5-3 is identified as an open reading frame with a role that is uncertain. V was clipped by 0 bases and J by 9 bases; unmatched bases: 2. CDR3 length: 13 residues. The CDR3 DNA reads TGTGCCAGAAGCTTGGTGGACAGGGGGAGCTACACCTTC. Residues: CARSLVDRGSYTF.

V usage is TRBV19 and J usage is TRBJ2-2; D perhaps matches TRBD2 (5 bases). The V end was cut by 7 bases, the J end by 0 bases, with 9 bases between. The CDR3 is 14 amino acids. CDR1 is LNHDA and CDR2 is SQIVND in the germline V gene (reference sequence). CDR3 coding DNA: TGTGCCAGTAAGGCGCGGGCGAACACCGGGGAGCTGTTTTTT. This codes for CASKARANTGELFF.

CDR3 nucleotides: TGTGCCAGCTCACCTACCTACAATGAGCAGTTCTTC. Protein sequence: CASSPTYNEQFF. The V and J genes are TRBV18 and TRBJ2-1; D remains ambiguous. Trimming left V 3 bases short and J 2 bases short, with 2 bases between. The CDR3 covers 12 residues. CDR1 and CDR2 (germline): KGHSH, LQKENI. The whole variable domain, remainder taken from reference TRBV18 and TRBJ2-1, is NAGVMQNPRHLVRRRGQEARLRCSPMKGHSHVYWYRQLPEEGLKFMVYLQKENIIDESGMPKERFSAEFPKEGPSILRIQQVVRGDSAAYFCASSPTYNEQFFGPGTRLTVL.

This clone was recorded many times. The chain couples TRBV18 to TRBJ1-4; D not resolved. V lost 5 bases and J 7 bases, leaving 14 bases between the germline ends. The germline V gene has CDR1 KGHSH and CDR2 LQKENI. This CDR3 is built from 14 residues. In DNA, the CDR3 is TGTGCCAGCTCAGCCCTAAAAAGTGGTGAAAAACTGTTTTTT. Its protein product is CASSALKSGEKLFF.

Written as DNA, the CDR3 is TGTGCCAGCAGCCAAGCGACTAGCGGGAGTATCAGGAATGAGCAGTTCTTC. This translates into CASSQATSGSIRNEQFF. The V and J genes are TRBV14 and TRBJ2-1, with TRBD2 matching 12 bases. This CDR3 has 17 residues. Trimming took 1 base from V and 7 from J; bases not matched to a gene: 8. In germline, CDR1 is SGHDN, CDR2 FVKESK. The variable domain in full, with the rest retrieved from reference TRBV14 and TRBJ2-1, is EAGVTQFPSHSVIEKGQTVTLRCDPISGHDNLYWYRRVMGKEIKFLLHFVKESKQDESGMPNNRFLAERTGGTYSTLKVQPAELEDSGVYFCASSQATSGSIRNEQFFGPGTRLTVL.

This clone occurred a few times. The CDR3 loop reads CASSMWGDNQPQHF. Written as DNA, the CDR3 is TGTGCCAGTAGTATGTGGGGGGACAATCAGCCCCAGCATTTT. The chain couples TRBV19 to TRBJ1-5; a weak D match, TRBD1 (5 bases). This CDR3 region has 14 residues. V was clipped by 3 bases and J by 3 bases, with 9 bases between them. Germline-derived CDR1 and CDR2 are LNHDA and SQIVND (reference sequence).

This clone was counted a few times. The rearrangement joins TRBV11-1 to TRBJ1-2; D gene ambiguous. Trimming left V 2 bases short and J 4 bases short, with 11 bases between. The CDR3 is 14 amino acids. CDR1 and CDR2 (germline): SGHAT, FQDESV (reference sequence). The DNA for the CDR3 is TGTGCCAGCAGCTTACATCAGGAAACCTATGGCTACACCTTC. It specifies CASSLHQETYGYTF.

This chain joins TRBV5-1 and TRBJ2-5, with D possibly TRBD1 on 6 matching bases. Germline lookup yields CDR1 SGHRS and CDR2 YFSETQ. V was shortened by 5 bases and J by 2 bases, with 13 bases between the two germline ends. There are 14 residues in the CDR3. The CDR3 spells CASSFGQPQETQYF. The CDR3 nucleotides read TGCGCCAGCAGTTTTGGACAGCCGCAAGAGACCCAGTACTTC.

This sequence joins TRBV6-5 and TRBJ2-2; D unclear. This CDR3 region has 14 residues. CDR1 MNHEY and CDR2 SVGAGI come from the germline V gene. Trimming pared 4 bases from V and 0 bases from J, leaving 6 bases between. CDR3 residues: CASSSLSNTGELFF. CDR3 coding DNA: TGTGCCAGCAGTTCCCTCTCGAACACCGGGGAGCTGTTTTTT.

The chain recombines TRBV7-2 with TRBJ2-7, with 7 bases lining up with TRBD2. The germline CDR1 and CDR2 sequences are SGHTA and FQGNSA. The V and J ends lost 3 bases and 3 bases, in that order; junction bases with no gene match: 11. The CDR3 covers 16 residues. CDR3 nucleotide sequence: TGTGCCAGCAGCTTTTTCCCCCCGACTAGCAGCTACGAGCAGTACTTC. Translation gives CASSFFPPTSSYEQYF.